This TCR beta chain derives from a study of blood T cell repertoires in COVID-19 (dated by TCRdb to the early 2020s). Concerning the study at large: Collaborator samples came from the United States, Italy and Spain and covered acute and convalescent phases of COVID-19. The prospective study material was composed of cDNA or gDNA derived from T cells, B-cell-depleted T cells, or PBMCs. The dataset comprised deeply sampled blood TCRbeta repertoires from subjects exposed to, actively infected with, or recovered from COVID-19. The repertoires were released in a freely available public database intended as a resource for research on the immune response to SARS-CoV-2. The samples were drawn from the first 160 participants of the ongoing ImmuneRACE study and from 1,254 subjects provided by 6 global collaborators. A de-identified subject ID, COVID-19 status, age in years and sex were almost always included in the sample metadata. Where HLA class I and class II types were available, the types were taken from metadata supplied by the sample provider, not from assay-based typing.

Only one count was recorded for this clone. Which antigen it targets is not known. Base-call qualities are not available, and no considerably larger clone is one nucleotide away. Results and caveats for the whole study, not just this receptor: The quantity of clinical and demographic metadata differed by source and by participant and was supplied without curation.

Trimming leaves V shorter by 1 base and J shorter by 0 bases, with the junction holding 1 base beyond the gene matches. The germline V gene yields MRHNA for CDR1 and SNTAGT for CDR2. Counted from cysteine to phenylalanine, this CDR3 has 15 amino acids. Only CDR3 DNA remains: 45 bases, in frame from the first base. Whole blood was collected in K2EDTA tubes by collaborating institutions according to the institutions' own protocols. For TCRbeta analysis, collaborators shipped samples as frozen whole blood, isolated PBMCs, or DNA extracted from either of those sample types. The immunoSEQ Assay, a bias-controlled multiplex PCR, was used to amplify TCRbeta CDR3 regions from genomic DNA. The authors processed their data as follows. Nucleated cell counts per sample were estimated from amplification of reference gene primers within the assay. To quantify the absolute abundance of each unique TCRbeta CDR3 rearrangement, sequence reads were collapsed and filtered. For each sample, productive Simpson clonality was calculated by taking the square root of Simpson's diversity index across productive rearrangements. TCRdb's version of the immuneACCESS table is confined to in-frame rearrangements and falls short of the full clone set. An unresolved V gene accounts for under half of the shortfall where checked; the remainder is of unknown origin. For V, J and clone size, that table is used; D and trimming come from the DNA. Within this sample are roughly 86,000 clones, with approximately 86% of them counted one time only. The ten largest account for around 4.5% of the sample.

The receptor's source is a man aged 50-59 years with active or convalescent COVID-19. The specimen sequenced was peripheral blood. The chain uses TRBV6-4 and TRBJ2-3; 7 central bases correspond to TRBD2. The CDR3 is CASSDWGGSTDTQYF. The nucleotide sequence is given as TGTGCCAGCAGTGACTGGGGAGGGAGCACAGATACGCAGTATTTT.